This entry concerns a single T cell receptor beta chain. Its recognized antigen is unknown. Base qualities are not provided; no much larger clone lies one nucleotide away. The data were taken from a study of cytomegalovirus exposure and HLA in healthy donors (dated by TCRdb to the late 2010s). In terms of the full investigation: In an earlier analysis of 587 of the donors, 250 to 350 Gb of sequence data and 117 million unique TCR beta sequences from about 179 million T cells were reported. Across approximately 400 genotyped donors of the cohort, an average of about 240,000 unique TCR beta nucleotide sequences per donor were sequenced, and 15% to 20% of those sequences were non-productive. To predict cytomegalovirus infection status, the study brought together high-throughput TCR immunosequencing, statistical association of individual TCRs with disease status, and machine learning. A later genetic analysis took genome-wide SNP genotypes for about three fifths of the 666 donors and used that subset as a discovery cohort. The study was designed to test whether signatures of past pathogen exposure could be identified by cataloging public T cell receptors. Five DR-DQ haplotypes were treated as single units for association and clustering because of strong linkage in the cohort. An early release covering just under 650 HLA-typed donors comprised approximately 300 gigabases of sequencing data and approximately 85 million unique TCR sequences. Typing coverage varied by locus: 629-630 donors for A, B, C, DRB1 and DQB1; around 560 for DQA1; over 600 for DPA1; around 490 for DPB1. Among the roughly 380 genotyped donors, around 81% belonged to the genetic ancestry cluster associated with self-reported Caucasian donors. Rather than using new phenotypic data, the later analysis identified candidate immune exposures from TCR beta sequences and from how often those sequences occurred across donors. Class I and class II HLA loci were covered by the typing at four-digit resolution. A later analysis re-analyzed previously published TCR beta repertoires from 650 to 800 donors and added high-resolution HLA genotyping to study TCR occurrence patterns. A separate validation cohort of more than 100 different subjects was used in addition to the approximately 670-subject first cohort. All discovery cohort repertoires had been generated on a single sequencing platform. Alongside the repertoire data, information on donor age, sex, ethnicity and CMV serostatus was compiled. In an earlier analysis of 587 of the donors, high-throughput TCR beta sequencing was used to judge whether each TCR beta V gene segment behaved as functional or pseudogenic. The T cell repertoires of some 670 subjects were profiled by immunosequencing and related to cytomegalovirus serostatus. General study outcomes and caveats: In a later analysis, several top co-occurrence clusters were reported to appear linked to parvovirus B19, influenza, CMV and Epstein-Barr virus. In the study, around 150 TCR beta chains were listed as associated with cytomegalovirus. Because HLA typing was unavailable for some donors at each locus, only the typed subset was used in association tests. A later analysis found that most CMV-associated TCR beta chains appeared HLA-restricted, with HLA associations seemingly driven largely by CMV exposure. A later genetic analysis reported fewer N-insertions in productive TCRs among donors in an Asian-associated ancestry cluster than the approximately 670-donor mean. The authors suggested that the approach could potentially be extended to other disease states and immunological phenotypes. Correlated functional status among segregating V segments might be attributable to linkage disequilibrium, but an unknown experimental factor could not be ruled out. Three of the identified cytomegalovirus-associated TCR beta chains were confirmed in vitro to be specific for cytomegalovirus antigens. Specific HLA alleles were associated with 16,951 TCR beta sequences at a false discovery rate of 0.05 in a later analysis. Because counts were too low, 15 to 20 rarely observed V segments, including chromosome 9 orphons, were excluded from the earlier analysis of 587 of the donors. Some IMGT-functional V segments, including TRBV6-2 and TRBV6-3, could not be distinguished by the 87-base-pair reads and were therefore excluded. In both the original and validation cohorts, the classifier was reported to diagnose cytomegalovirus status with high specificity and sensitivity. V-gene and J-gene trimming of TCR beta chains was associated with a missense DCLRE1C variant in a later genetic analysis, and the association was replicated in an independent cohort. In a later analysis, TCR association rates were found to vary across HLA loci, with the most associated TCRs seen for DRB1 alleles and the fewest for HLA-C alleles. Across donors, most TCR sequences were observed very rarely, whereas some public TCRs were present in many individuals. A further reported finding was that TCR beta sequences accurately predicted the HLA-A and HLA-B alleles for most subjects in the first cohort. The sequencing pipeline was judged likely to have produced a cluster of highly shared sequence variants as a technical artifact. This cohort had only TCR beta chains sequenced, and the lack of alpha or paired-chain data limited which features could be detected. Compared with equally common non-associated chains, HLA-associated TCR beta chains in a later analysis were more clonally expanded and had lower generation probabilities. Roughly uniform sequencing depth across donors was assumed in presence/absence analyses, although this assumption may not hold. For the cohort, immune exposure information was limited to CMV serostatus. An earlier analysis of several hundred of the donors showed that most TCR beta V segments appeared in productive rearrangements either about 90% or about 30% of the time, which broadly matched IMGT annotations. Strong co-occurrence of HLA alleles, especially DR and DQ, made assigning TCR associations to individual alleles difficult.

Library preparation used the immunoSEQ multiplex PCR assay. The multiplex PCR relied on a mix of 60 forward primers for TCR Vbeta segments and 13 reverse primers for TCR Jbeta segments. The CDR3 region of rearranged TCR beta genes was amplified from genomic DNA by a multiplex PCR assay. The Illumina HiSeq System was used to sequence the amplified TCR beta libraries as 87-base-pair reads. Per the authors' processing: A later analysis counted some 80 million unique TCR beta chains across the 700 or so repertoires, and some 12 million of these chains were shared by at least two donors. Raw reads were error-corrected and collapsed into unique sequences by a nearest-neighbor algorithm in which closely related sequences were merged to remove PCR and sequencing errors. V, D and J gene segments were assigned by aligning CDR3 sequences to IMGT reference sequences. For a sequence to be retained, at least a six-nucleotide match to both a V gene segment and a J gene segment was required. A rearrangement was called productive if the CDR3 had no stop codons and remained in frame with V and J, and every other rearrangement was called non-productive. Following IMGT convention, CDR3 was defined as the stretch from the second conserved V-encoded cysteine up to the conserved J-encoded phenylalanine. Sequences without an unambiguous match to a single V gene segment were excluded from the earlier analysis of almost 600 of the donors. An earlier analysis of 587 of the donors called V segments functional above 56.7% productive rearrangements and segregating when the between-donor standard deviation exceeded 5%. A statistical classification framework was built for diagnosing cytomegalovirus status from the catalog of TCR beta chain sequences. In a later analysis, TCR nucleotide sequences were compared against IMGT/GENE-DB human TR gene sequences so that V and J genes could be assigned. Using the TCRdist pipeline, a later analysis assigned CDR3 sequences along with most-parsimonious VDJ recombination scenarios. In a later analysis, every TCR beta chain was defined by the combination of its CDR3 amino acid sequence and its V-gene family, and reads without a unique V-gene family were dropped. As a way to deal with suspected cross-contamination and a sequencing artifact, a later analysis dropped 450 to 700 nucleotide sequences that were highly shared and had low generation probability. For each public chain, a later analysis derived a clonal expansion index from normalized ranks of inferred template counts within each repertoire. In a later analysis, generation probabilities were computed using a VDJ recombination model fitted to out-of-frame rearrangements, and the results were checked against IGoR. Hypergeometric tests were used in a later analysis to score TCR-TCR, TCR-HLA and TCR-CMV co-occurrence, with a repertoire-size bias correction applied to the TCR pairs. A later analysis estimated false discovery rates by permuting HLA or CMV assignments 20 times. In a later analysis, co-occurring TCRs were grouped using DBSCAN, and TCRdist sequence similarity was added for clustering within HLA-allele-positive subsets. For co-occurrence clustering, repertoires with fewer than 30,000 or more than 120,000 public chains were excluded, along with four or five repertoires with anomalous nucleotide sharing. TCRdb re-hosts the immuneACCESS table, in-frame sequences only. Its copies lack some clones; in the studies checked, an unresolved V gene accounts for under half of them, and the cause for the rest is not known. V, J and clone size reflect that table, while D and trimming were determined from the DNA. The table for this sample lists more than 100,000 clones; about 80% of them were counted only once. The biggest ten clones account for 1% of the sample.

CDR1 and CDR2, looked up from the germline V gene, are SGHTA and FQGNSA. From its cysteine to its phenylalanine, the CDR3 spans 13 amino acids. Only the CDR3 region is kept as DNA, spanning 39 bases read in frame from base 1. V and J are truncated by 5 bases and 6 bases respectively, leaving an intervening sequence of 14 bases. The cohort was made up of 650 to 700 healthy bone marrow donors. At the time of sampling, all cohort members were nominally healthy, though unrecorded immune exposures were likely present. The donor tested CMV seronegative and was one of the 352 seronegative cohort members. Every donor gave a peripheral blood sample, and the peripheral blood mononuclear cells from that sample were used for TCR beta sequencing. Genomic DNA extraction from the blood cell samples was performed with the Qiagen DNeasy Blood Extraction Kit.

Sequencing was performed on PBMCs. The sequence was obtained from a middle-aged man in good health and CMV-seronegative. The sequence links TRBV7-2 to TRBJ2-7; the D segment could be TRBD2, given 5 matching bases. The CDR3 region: CASSLDLRAEQYF. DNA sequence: TGTGCCAGCAGCCTAGACCTGCGGGCCGAGCAGTACTTC.